This T cell receptor beta chain was documented in a study of T cells in Graves' hyperthyroidism and ophthalmopathy. The hyperthyroidism patients had all been newly diagnosed, and their disease duration was under 2 months. Their ages ranged from 18 to 65 years. This clonotype was seen ten or more times. Its matching antigen is unknown. It was RNA transcripts that yielded the amplified TCR beta CDR3 regions. Researchers ran a first-round RT-PCR on the TCR CDR3 using the HTBI primer set. TCRdb redid the calling of the multiplex PCR reads with MiXCR, one entry per CDR3 protein. The sample has around 690,000 distinct CDR3 sequences, 15% to 20% seen once. Trimming removed 3 bases from V and 0 bases from J; junction bases left unmatched: 6. Germline CDR1 and CDR2: MDHEN and SYDVKM. This CDR3 has 17 amino acids. General study findings and limits: Within blood appeared most thyroid clonotypes that had expanded above 0.001.

The rearrangement uses TRBV28 and TRBJ2-4; 9 bases map to TRBD2. The sequenced sample was blood. This TCR derives from a man aged 45-65 years with Graves' hyperthyroidism. CDR3: CASSFGLALLAKNIQYF. As DNA, the CDR3 is TGTGCCAGCAGTTTCGGACTAGCGTTACTAGCCAAAAACATTCAGTACTTC. The entire variable domain, with the rest obtained from reference TRBV28 and TRBJ2-4, is as follows: DVKVTQSSRYLVKRTGEKVFLECVQDMDHENMFWYRQDPGLGLRLIYFSYDVKMKEKGDIPEGYSVSREKKERFSLILESASTNQTSMYLCASSFGLALLAKNIQYFGAGTRLSVL.